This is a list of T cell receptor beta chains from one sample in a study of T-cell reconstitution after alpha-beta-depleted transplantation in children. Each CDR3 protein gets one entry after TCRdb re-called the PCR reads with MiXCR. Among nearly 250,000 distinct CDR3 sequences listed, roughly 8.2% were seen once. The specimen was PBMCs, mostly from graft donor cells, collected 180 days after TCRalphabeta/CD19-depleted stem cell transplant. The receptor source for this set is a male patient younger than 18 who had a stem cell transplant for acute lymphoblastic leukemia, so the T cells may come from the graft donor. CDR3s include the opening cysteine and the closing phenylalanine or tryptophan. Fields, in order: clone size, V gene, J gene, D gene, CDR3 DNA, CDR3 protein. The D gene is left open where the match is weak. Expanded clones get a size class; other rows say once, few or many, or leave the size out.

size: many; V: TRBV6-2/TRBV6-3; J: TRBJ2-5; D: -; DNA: TGTGCCAGCAGTTACCGACAGGGAGGAGGAGAGACCCAGTACTTC; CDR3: CASSYRQGGGETQYF
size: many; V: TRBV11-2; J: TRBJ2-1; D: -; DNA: TGTGCCAGCAGCTTATCCGCAAGGGAAGGGACCTACAATGAGCAGTTCTTC; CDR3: CASSLSAREGTYNEQFF
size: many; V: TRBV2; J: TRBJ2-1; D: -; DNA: TGTGCCAGCAGTGAAGGGGGGTATGAGCAGTTCTTC; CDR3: CASSEGGYEQFF
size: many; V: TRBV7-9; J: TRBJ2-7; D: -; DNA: TGTGCCAGCAGCCCCGGAGGGTCCTACGAGCAGTACTTC; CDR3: CASSPGGSYEQYF
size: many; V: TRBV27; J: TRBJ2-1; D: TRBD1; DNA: TGTGCCAGCAGTGACCGGGACAGGGGTTACAATGAGCAGTTCTTC; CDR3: CASSDRDRGYNEQFF
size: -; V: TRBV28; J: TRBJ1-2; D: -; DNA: TGTGCCAGCAGTTTAGGGGAGGCGGGCTATGGCTACACCTTC; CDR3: CASSLGEAGYGYTF
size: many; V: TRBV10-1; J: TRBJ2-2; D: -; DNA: TGCGCCAGCAGTGGGAACAGGGACGCGAACACCGGGGAGCTGTTTTTT; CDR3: CASSGNRDANTGELFF
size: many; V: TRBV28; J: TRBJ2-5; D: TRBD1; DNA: TGTGCCAGCAGTCCCGGGGACAGGGGGGGGGAGACCCAGTACTTC; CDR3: CASSPGDRGGETQYF
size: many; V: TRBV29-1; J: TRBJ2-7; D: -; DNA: TGCAGCGTTGAAGGCAGAGGGTCCTACGAGCAGTACTTC; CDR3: CSVEGRGSYEQYF
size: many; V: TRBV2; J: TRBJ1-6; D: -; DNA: TGTGCCAGCAGTGAAGGGTTATCACCCCTCCACTTT; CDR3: CASSEGLSPLHF